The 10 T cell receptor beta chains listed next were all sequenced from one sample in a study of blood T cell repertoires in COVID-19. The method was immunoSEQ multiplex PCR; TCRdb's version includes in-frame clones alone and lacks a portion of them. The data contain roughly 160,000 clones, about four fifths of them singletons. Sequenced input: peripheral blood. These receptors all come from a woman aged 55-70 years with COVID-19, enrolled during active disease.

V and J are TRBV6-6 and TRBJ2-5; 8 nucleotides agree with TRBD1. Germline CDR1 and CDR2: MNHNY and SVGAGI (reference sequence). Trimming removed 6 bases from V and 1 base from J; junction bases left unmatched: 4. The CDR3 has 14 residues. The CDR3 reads CASRDRGIQETQYF. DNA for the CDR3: TGTGCCAGCAGAGACAGGGGTATCCAAGAGACCCAGTACTTC.

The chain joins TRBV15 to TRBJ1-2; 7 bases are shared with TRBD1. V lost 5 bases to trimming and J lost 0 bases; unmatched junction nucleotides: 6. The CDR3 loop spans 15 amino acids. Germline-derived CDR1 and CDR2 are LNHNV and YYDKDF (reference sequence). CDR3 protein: CATSLDRAANYGYTF. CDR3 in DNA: TGTGCCACCAGCCTCGACAGGGCTGCTAACTATGGCTACACCTTC. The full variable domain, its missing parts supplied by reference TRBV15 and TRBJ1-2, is DAMVIQNPRYQVTQFGKPVTLSCSQTLNHNVMYWYQQKSSQAPKLLFHYYDKDFNNEADTPDNFQSRRPNTSFCFLDIRSPGLGDTAMYLCATSLDRAANYGYTFGSGTRLTVV.

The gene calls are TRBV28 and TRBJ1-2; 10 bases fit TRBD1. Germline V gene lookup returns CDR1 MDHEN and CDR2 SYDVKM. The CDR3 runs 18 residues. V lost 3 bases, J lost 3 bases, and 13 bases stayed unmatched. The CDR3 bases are TGTGCCAGCAGTTTCGGGGGGGACAGGGGCCTAAGGTACTATGGCTACACCTTC. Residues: CASSFGGDRGLRYYGYTF.

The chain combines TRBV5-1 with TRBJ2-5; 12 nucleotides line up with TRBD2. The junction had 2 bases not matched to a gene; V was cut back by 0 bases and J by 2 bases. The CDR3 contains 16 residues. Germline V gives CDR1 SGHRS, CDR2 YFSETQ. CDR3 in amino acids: CASSLGLAGEQETQYF. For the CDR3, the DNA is TGCGCCAGCAGCTTGGGACTAGCGGGGGAGCAAGAGACCCAGTACTTC.

In DNA, the CDR3 is TGTGCCAGCAACAGGGAAACAGATACGCAGTATTTT. Protein product: CASNRETDTQYF. The chain combines TRBV11-1 with TRBJ2-3; possible D gene TRBD1, 6 bases. The V gene's germline CDR1 is SGHAT and CDR2 FQDESV (reference sequence). The CDR3 is 12 residues long. The V and J ends lost 7 bases and 3 bases respectively, with 8 bases between them.

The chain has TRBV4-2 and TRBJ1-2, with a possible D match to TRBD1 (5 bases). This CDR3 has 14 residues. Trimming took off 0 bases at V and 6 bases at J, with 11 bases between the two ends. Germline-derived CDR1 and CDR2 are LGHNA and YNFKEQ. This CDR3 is CASSQDLTGDGYTF. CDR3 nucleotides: TGTGCCAGCAGCCAAGATTTGACGGGGGATGGCTACACCTTC.

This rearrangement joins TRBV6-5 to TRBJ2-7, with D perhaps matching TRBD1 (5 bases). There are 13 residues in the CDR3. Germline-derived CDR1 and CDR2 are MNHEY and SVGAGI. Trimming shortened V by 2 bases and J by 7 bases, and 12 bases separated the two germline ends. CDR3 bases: TGTGCCAGCAGTTACGAGGCAGGGCGTGAGCAGTACGTC. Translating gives CASSYEAGREQYV.

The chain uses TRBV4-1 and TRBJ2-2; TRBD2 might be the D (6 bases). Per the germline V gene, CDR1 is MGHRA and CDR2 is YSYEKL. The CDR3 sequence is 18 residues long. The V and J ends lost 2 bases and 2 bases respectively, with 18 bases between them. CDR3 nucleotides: TGCGCCAGCAGCCAACTTTCGGGACTGGGTTCTAACACCGGGGAGCTGTTTTTT. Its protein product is CASSQLSGLGSNTGELFF.

The CDR3 DNA reads TGCGCCAGCAGCTCCCAGGGGCACACTGAAGCTTTCTTT. Protein product: CASSSQGHTEAFF. This chain connects TRBV5-1 to TRBJ1-1; weak D call: TRBD1 (6 bases). The CDR3 length is 13 residues. V was shortened by 3 bases and J by 3 bases, with 9 bases between the two germline ends. Germline-derived CDR1 and CDR2 are SGHRS and YFSETQ.

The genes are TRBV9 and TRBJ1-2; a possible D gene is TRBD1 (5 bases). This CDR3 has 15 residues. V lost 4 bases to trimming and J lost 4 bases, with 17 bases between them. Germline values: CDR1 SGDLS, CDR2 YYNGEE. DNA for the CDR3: TGTGCCAGCAGCCCGCGACAGTTCGGGAGCTATGGCTACACCTTC. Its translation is CASSPRQFGSYGYTF.